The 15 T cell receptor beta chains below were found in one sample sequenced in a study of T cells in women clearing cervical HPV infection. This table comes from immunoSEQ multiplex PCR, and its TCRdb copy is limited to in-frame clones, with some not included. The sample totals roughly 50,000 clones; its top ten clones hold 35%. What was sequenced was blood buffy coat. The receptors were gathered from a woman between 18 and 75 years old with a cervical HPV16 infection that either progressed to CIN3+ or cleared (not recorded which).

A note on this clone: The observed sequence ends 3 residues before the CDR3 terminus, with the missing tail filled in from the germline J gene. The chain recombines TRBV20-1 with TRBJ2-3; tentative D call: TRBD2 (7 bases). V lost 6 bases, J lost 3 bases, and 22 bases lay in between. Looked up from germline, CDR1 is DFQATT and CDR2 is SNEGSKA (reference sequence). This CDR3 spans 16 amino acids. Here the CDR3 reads CSALGTGRDFTDTQYF. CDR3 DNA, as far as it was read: TGCAGTGCCCTGGGAACAGGGAGGGATTTTACAGATACG.

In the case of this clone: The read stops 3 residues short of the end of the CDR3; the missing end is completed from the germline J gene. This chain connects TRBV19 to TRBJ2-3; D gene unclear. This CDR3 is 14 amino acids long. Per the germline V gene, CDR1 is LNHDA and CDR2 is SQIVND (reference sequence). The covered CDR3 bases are TGTGCCACCCTACCGCGGCAGACGGGTCAGCCG. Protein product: CATLPRQTGQP. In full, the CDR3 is CATLPRQTGQPQYF.

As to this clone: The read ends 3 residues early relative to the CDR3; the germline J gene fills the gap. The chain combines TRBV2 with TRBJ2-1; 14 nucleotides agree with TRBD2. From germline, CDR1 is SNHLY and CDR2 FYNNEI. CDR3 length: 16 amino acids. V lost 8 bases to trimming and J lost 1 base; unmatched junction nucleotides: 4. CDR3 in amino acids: CASGTSGGQSYNEQFF. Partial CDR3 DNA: TGTGCCAGCGGGACTAGCGGGGGCCAGTCCTACAATGAG. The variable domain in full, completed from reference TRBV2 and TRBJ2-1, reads EPEVTQTPSHQVTQMGQEVILRCVPISNHLYFYWYRQILGQKVEFLVSFYNNEISEKSEIFDDQFSVERPDGSNFTLKIRSTKLEDSAMYFCASGTSGGQSYNEQFFGPGTRLTVL.

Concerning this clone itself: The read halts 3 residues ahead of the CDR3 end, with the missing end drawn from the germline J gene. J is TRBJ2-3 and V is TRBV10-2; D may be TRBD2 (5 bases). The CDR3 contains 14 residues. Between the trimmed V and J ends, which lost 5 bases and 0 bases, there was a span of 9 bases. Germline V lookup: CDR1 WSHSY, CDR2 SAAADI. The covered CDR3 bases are TGCGCCAGCAGTCGGACTGCTAGCACAGATACG. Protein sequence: CASSRTASTDT. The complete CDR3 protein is CASSRTASTDTQYF.

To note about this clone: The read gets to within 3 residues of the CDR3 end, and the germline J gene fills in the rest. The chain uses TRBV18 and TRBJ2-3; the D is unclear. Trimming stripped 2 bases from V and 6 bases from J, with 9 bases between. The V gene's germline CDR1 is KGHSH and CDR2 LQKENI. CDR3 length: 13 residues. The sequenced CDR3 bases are TGTGCCAGCTCACCAGGCCTTCCCGATACG. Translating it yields CASSPGLPDT. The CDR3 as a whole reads CASSPGLPDTQYF.

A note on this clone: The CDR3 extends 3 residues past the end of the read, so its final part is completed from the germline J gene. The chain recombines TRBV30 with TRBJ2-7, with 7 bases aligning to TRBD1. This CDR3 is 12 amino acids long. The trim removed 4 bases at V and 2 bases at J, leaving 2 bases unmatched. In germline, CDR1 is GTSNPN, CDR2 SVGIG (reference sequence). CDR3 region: CAWTGGTYEQYF. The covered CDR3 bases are TGTGCCTGGACAGGGGGAACCTACGAG.

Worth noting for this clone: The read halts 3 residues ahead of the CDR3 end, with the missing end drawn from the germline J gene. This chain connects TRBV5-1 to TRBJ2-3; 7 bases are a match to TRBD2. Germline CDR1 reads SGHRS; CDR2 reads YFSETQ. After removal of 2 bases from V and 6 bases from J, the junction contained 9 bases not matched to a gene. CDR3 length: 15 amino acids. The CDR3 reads CASSFSGLKGDTQYF. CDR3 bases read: TGCGCCAGCAGCTTTTCGGGACTAAAAGGGGATACG.

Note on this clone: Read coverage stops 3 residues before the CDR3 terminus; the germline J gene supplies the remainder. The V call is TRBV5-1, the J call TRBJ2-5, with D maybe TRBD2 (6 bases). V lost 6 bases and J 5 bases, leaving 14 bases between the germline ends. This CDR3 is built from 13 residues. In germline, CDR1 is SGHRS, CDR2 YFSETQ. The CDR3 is CASNGGPLETQYF. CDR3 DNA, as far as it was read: TGCGCCAGCAACGGGGGTCCCTTGGAGACC.

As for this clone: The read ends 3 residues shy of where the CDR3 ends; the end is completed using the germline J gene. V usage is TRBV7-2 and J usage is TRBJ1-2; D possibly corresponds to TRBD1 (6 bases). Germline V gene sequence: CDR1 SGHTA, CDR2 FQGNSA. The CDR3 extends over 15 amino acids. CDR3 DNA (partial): TGTGCCAGCAGCTTAATGGACAGTCACTACGATACC. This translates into CASSLMDSHYDT. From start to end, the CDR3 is CASSLMDSHYDTYTF.

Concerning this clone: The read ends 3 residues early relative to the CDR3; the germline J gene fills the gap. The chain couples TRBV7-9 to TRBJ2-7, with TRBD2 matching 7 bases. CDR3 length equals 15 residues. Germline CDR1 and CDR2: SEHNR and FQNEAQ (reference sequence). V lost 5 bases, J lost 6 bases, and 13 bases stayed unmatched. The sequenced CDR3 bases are TGTGCCAGCAGCGGCCGGACTAGTAGTCGGGCCGAG. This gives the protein CASSGRTSSRAE. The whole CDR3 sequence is CASSGRTSSRAEQYF.

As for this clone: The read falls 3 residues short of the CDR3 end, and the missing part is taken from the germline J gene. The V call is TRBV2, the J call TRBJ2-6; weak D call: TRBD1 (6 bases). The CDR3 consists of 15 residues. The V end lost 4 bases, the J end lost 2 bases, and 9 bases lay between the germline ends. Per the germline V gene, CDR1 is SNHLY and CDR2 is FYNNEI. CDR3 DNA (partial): TGTGCCAGCAGTGGACAGGAGGCTGGGGCCAACGTC. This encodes CASSGQEAGANV. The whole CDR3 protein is CASSGQEAGANVLTF.

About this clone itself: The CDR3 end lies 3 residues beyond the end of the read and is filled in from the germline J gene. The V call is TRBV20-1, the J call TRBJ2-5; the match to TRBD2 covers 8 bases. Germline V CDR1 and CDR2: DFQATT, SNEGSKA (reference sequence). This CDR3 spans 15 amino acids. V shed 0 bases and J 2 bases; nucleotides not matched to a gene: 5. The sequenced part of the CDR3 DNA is TGCAGTGCTAGAGATGGGCGGGAGGTTCAAGAGACC. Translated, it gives CSARDGREVQET. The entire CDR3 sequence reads CSARDGREVQETQYF.

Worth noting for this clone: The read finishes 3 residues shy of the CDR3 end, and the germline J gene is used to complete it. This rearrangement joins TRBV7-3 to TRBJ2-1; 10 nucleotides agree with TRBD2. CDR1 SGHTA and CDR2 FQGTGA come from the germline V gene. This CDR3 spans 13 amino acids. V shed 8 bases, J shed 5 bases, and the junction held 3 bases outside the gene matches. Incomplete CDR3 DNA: TGTGCCAGCGGACTAGCGGTAAACAATGAG. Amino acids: CASGLAVNNE. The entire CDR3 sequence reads CASGLAVNNEQFF.

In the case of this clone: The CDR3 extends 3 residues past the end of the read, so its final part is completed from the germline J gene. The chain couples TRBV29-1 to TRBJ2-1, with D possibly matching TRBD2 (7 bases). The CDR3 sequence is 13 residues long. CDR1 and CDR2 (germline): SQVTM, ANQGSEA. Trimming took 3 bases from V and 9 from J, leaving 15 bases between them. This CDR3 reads CSVEVGGRGEQFF. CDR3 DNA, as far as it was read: TGCAGCGTTGAGGTGGGGGGGCGTGGTGAG.

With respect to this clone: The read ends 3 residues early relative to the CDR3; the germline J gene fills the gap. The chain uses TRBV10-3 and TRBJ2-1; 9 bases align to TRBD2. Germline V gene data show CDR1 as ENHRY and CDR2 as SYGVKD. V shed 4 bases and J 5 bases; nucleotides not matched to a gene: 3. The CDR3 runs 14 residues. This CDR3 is CAISVAGGNNEQFF. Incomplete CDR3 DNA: TGTGCCATCAGTGTGGCGGGGGGGAACAATGAG.